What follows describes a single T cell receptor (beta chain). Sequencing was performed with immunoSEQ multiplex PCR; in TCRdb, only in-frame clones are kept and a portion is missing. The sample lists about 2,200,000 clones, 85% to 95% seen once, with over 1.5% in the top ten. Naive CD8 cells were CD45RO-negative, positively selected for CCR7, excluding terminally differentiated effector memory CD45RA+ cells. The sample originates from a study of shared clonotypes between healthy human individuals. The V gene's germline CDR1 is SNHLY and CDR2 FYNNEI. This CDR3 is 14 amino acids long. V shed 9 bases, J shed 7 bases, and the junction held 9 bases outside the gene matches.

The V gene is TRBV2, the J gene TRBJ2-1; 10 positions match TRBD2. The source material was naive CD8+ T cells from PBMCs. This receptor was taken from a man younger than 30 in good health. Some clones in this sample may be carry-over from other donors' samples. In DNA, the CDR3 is TGTGCCAGTTCTAGCGGGAGAATGGGGAATGAGCAGTTCTTC. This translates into CASSSGRMGNEQFF.